The sequence of this TCR beta chain was determined in a study of cytomegalovirus exposure and HLA in healthy donors. Study-level background: An earlier analysis found some 120 million unique TCR beta sequences from roughly 170 million T cells.

This clone was observed once. What it binds is not known. Nominally healthy donors provided the samples, though records likely missed some immune exposures. The CDR3 loop spans 14 amino acids. Trimming shortened V by 5 bases and J by 2 bases, and 13 bases separated the two germline ends. CDR1 and CDR2 from the germline V gene are SGHAT and FQDESV (reference sequence). Both 60 Vbeta primers and 13 Jbeta primers went into the PCR. Method: immunoSEQ multiplex PCR; TCRdb's copy keeps in-frame clones and lacks some. Altogether 150,000 to 200,000 clones are present, roughly two thirds being singletons, with the ten largest covering less than 3.5%. Study findings and constraints: A later analysis reported that several of the most significant clusters appeared to be linked to common viral pathogens, among them Epstein-Barr virus. Reportedly, diagnosis of cytomegalovirus status by the classifier showed high specificity and sensitivity.

This sequence originates from a woman aged 40 to 49 in good health and CMV-seropositive. The chain combines TRBV11-1 with TRBJ2-7; D might be TRBD2 (6 bases). The sample was PBMCs. CDR3 coding DNA: TGTGCCAGCAGCCCTTGGACTAATCCCTACGAGCAGTACTTC. Protein product: CASSPWTNPYEQYF. The full variable domain, with the rest looked up from reference TRBV11-1 and TRBJ2-7, is EAEVAQSPRYKITEKSQAVAFWCDPISGHATLYWYRQILGQGPELLVQFQDESVVDDSQLPKDRFSAERLKGVDSTLKIQPAELGDSAMYLCASSPWTNPYEQYFGPGTRLTVT.